This T cell receptor (beta chain) was captured in a study of OX40 agonist ivuxolimab in advanced cancers. Study-level information: Every 2 weeks, patients received ivuxolimab intravenously, dosed at 0.01 to 10 mg/kg. Three patients got partial responses; one had hepatocellular carcinoma and two had cutaneous melanoma. Study-level findings and limits: CD8+ T cells were the subset that, on average, had more expanded clones than CD4+.

TCRdb's table, derived via immunoSEQ multiplex PCR, lists solely in-frame clones and lacks some. The sample lists 95,000 to 150,000 clones, around 93% seen once, with about 0.14% in the top ten. CDR3 length: 14 amino acids. The germline V gene has CDR1 MNHEY and CDR2 SVGAGI. The V segment lost 0 bases and the J segment 5 bases; nucleotides outside the gene matches: 2. Concerning this clone itself: What it binds is unknown.

The origin of this receptor is an adult with an advanced solid tumor such as melanoma, head and neck, liver or kidney cancer. The chain has TRBV6-5 and TRBJ2-7; 9 nucleotides agree with TRBD2. Sequenced material: CD4+ or CD8+ T cells sorted from blood, taken in a trial of the OX40 agonist ivuxolimab. The CDR3 spells CASSYSRGGNEQYF. The CDR3 DNA reads TGTGCCAGCAGTTACTCGCGGGGGGGCAACGAGCAGTACTTC.